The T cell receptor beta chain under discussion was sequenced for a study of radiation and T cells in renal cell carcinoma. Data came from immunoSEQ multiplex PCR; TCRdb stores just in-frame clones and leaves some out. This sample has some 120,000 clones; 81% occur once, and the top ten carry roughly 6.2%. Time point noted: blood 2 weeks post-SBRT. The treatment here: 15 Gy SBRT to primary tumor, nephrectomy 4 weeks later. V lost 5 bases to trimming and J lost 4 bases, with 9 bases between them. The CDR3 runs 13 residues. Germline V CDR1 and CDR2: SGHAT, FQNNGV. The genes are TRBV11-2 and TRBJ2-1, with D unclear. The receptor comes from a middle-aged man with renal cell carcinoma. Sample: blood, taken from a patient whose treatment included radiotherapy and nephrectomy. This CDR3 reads CASSPNGYNEQFF. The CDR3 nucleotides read TGTGCCAGCAGCCCGAATGGTTACAATGAGCAGTTCTTC.